This is a list of T cell receptor beta chains from one sample in a study of OX40 agonist ivuxolimab in advanced cancers. Generated by immunoSEQ multiplex PCR, the TCRdb table keeps only in-frame clones and is missing some. The sample consists of about 53,000 clones, around 87% of them appearing once. Sequencing used CD4+ or CD8+ T cells sorted from blood, obtained in a trial of the OX40 agonist ivuxolimab. The receptors were gathered from an adult with an advanced solid tumor such as melanoma, head and neck, liver or kidney cancer. Each CDR3 is given with its conserved first and last residue. The order of the fields is D gene, J gene, clone size, V gene, CDR3 protein, CDR3 DNA. The D gene is left open where the match is weak. Clone size is shown for a subset of rows, as once, few, many or a class of expanded clone.

NA	TRBJ1-2	NA	TRBV11-1	CASSPQEDYGYTF	TGTGCCAGCAGCCCACAGGAAGACTATGGCTACACCTTC
NA	TRBJ2-3	NA	TRBV15	CATSRVLLKRTQYF	TGTGCCACCAGCAGAGTTTTACTTAAAAGGACGCAGTATTTT
NA	TRBJ1-3	NA	TRBV7-8	CASSLDPGPGGNTIYF	TGTGCCAGCAGCTTAGACCCAGGGCCAGGCGGAAACACCATATATTTT
TRBD2	TRBJ2-1	once	TRBV7-8	CASSFTVQRGNNEQFF	TGTGCCAGCAGCTTTACGGTCCAGCGGGGGAACAATGAGCAGTTCTTC
NA	TRBJ2-7	NA	TRBV27	CASRRDPGGQRTEQYF	TGTGCCAGCAGACGTGACCCCGGGGGACAAAGAACCGAGCAGTACTTC
NA	TRBJ2-7	NA	TRBV5-4	CASSLAQGSYEQYF	TGTGCCAGCAGCTTGGCGCAGGGCTCCTACGAGCAGTACTTC
NA	TRBJ1-5	NA	TRBV2	CASNEVGVNQPQHF	TGTGCCAGCAATGAAGTAGGAGTCAATCAGCCCCAGCATTTT
NA	TRBJ2-3	NA	TRBV30	CAWSDSQDHTDTQYF	TGTGCCTGGAGTGATAGTCAGGACCACACAGATACGCAGTATTTT
NA	TRBJ1-2	NA	TRBV19	CASSRVSGQDYGYTF	TGTGCCAGTAGTAGGGTTTCGGGGCAGGACTATGGCTACACCTTC
NA	TRBJ2-3	NA	TRBV6-5	CASSGSTDTQYF	TGTGCCAGCAGCGGGAGCACAGATACGCAGTATTTT
NA	TRBJ2-1	once	TRBV19	CASSIGLEYNEQFF	TGTGCCAGTAGTATAGGACTAGAGTACAATGAGCAGTTCTTC
NA	TRBJ2-1	NA	TRBV20-1	CSVQGWNEQFF	TGCAGTGTCCAGGGGTGGAATGAGCAGTTCTTC
NA	TRBJ2-1	NA	TRBV25-1	CASSNRARNEQFF	TGTGCCAGCAGTAACAGGGCAAGGAATGAGCAGTTCTTC
TRBD1	TRBJ2-1	NA	TRBV15	CATSRDRTGLQFF	TGTGCCACCAGCAGAGATAGGACAGGTCTACAGTTCTTC
NA	TRBJ2-3	NA	TRBV18	CASSPPSTDTQYF	TGTGCCAGCTCACCACCCTCCACAGATACGCAGTATTTT
NA	TRBJ2-2	NA	TRBV6-5	CASSYEGRGNTGELFF	TGTGCCAGCAGTTACGAAGGTAGAGGGAACACCGGGGAGCTGTTTTTT